Listed below are T cell receptor beta chains from one sample, sequenced in a study of T cell changes during pregnancy in multiple sclerosis. Profiling relied on immunoSEQ multiplex PCR, and the TCRdb table lists in-frame clones only, not all of them. The repertoire consists of about 31,000 clones, with around 93% occurring once and the leading ten covering 0.4% to 0.5%. Sequencing was performed on CD4+ T cells from peripheral blood mononuclear cells, taken in the second trimester of pregnancy. The origin of the receptors is a female donor with multiple sclerosis, enrolled in a pregnancy study. The CDR3 runs from the conserved cysteine through the conserved F or W. The D gene is left open where the match is weak. Size is omitted from some rows. Given values are once, few, many or a class for expanded clones.

D gene: NA
J gene: TRBJ2-1
clone size: NA
V gene: TRBV12-5
CDR3 DNA: TGTGCTAGTGGTTTAACGTCGGGGGATGAGCAGTTCTTC
CDR3 protein: CASGLTSGDEQFF

D gene: TRBD1
J gene: TRBJ1-5
clone size: NA
V gene: TRBV29-1
CDR3 DNA: TGCAGCGTTCTTCCCGCCGGGACAGGGGTCAATCAGCCCCAGCATTTT
CDR3 protein: CSVLPAGTGVNQPQHF

D gene: TRBD1
J gene: TRBJ1-5
clone size: once
V gene: TRBV27
CDR3 DNA: TGTGCCAGCAGTGGATTGACAGGGGTTGATCAGCCCCAGCATTTT
CDR3 protein: CASSGLTGVDQPQHF

D gene: TRBD1
J gene: TRBJ2-1
clone size: NA
V gene: TRBV7-3
CDR3 DNA: TGTGCCAGCAGCCGGACAGGGGGGCATCGGCGCGATGAGCAGTTCTTC
CDR3 protein: CASSRTGGHRRDEQFF

D gene: NA
J gene: TRBJ2-7
clone size: NA
V gene: TRBV19
CDR3 DNA: TGTGCCAGTAGTATCACTAGAATCCCCTCCTACGAGCAGTACTTC
CDR3 protein: CASSITRIPSYEQYF

D gene: NA
J gene: TRBJ1-2
clone size: NA
V gene: TRBV6-4
CDR3 DNA: TGTGCCAGCAGTCAATCACCAACAGGGTTTGGCTACACCTTC
CDR3 protein: CASSQSPTGFGYTF

D gene: NA
J gene: TRBJ1-1
clone size: once
V gene: TRBV18
CDR3 DNA: TGTGCCAGCTCACCTACAGGGTTGGGGGCTGAAGCTTTCTTT
CDR3 protein: CASSPTGLGAEAFF

D gene: TRBD2
J gene: TRBJ2-7
clone size: NA
V gene: TRBV9
CDR3 DNA: TGTGCCAGCAGCGTAGGGACTAGCGGGAGTATCTACGAGCAGTACTTC
CDR3 protein: CASSVGTSGSIYEQYF

D gene: TRBD1
J gene: TRBJ2-2
clone size: NA
V gene: TRBV5-4
CDR3 DNA: TGTGCCAGCAGCTTGGCCAGGGGGAGTCGGAACACCGGGGAGCTGTTTTTT
CDR3 protein: CASSLARGSRNTGELFF

D gene: NA
J gene: TRBJ1-3
clone size: NA
V gene: TRBV5-5
CDR3 DNA: TGTGCCAGCAGCTTCGCATCCCCGGGGACTGGGCTGGGTGGAAACACCATATATTTT
CDR3 protein: CASSFASPGTGLGGNTIYF

D gene: TRBD2
J gene: TRBJ2-2
clone size: few
V gene: TRBV5-4
CDR3 DNA: TGTGCCAGCAGCTTGTTGAAGCTAGCGGGAGCCACCGGGGAGCTGTTTTTT
CDR3 protein: CASSLLKLAGATGELFF

D gene: TRBD2
J gene: TRBJ2-7
clone size: once
V gene: TRBV7-2
CDR3 DNA: TGTGCCAGTGTCCGGGACTATTCAACCTACGAGCAGTACTTC
CDR3 protein: CASVRDYSTYEQYF

D gene: NA
J gene: TRBJ2-7
clone size: NA
V gene: TRBV28
CDR3 DNA: TGTGCCAGCACCACGGGGACGGCGGGGACTCGAGAGCAGTACTTC
CDR3 protein: CASTTGTAGTREQYF

D gene: NA
J gene: TRBJ2-2
clone size: NA
V gene: TRBV7-8
CDR3 DNA: TGTGCCAGCAGCCCACGGGGTAGCGGAAAAACCGGGGAGCTGTTTTTT
CDR3 protein: CASSPRGSGKTGELFF

D gene: NA
J gene: TRBJ1-1
clone size: NA
V gene: TRBV7-2
CDR3 DNA: TGTGCCAGCAGCATACCAGGGGTAACTGAAGCTTTCTTT
CDR3 protein: CASSIPGVTEAFF

D gene: NA
J gene: TRBJ1-1
clone size: NA
V gene: TRBV7-9
CDR3 DNA: TGTGCCAGCAGCATAACAGGGCTCACTGAAGCTTTCTTT
CDR3 protein: CASSITGLTEAFF

D gene: TRBD1
J gene: TRBJ2-3
clone size: NA
V gene: TRBV18
CDR3 DNA: TGTGCCAGCTCACAACAGGGGGCGAATATGGCAGATACGCAGTATTTT
CDR3 protein: CASSQQGANMADTQYF

D gene: NA
J gene: TRBJ1-5
clone size: NA
V gene: TRBV29-1
CDR3 DNA: TGCAGCGTTCAGGCGGGGAGGGATCAGCCCCAGCATTTT
CDR3 protein: CSVQAGRDQPQHF

D gene: TRBD2
J gene: TRBJ2-7
clone size: NA
V gene: TRBV7-2
CDR3 DNA: TGTGCCAGCAGCTTGGGGCTAGCGGGAAGCTCCTACGAGCAGTACTTC
CDR3 protein: CASSLGLAGSSYEQYF

D gene: NA
J gene: TRBJ1-2
clone size: NA
V gene: TRBV7-2
CDR3 DNA: TGTGCCAGCAGCTCACGGCTAGCTAACTATGGCTACACCTTC
CDR3 protein: CASSSRLANYGYTF

D gene: NA
J gene: TRBJ1-1
clone size: NA
V gene: TRBV5-4
CDR3 DNA: TGTGCCAGCAGCTTTGGCAGGGCAGGCACTGAAGCTTTCTTT
CDR3 protein: CASSFGRAGTEAFF

D gene: NA
J gene: TRBJ2-1
clone size: NA
V gene: TRBV19
CDR3 DNA: TGTGCCAGTAGTACGCAGGGGCGCTCCCTCAATGAGCAGTTCTTC
CDR3 protein: CASSTQGRSLNEQFF

D gene: NA
J gene: TRBJ1-1
clone size: NA
V gene: TRBV5-1
CDR3 DNA: TGCGCCAGCAGCTTGCGGACAGCCAACACTGAAGCTTTCTTT
CDR3 protein: CASSLRTANTEAFF

D gene: TRBD1
J gene: TRBJ2-3
clone size: NA
V gene: TRBV28
CDR3 DNA: TGTGCCAGCAGGCACACAGGGGGACCGCAGGATACGCAGTATTTT
CDR3 protein: CASRHTGGPQDTQYF

D gene: NA
J gene: TRBJ1-3
clone size: NA
V gene: TRBV6-5
CDR3 DNA: TGTGCCAGCAGTTTGGGGGGAAACTCTGGAAACACCATATATTTT
CDR3 protein: CASSLGGNSGNTIYF

D gene: NA
J gene: TRBJ1-4
clone size: once
V gene: TRBV27
CDR3 DNA: TGTGCCAGCAGTCCCTTGGGGGACTCTAATGAAAAACTGTTTTTT
CDR3 protein: CASSPLGDSNEKLFF

D gene: NA
J gene: TRBJ2-5
clone size: NA
V gene: TRBV5-1
CDR3 DNA: TGCGCCAGCAGCTTAGGGGCTGAGCAGTACTTC
CDR3 protein: CASSLGAEQYF

D gene: NA
J gene: TRBJ2-1
clone size: NA
V gene: TRBV5-6
CDR3 DNA: TGTGCCAGCAGCTTGCCGGACAGTCTTAGGTATGAGCAGTTCTTC
CDR3 protein: CASSLPDSLRYEQFF

D gene: NA
J gene: TRBJ1-1
clone size: NA
V gene: TRBV28
CDR3 DNA: TGTGCCAGCAGTCTCCCTTCGACAGGGAACACTGAAGCTTTCTTT
CDR3 protein: CASSLPSTGNTEAFF

D gene: TRBD2
J gene: TRBJ2-5
clone size: NA
V gene: TRBV2
CDR3 DNA: TGTGCCAGCAGTGGGACTAGCGGGAGGCCGCAAGAGACCCAGTACTTC
CDR3 protein: CASSGTSGRPQETQYF

D gene: TRBD1
J gene: TRBJ2-5
clone size: NA
V gene: TRBV5-1
CDR3 DNA: TGCGCCAGCAGCTTGTCCGGACAGGGGGCAACAGAGACCCAGTACTTC
CDR3 protein: CASSLSGQGATETQYF

D gene: NA
J gene: TRBJ2-5
clone size: few
V gene: TRBV2
CDR3 DNA: TGTGCCAGCTCCCGGGACAACCAAGAGACCCAGTACTTC
CDR3 protein: CASSRDNQETQYF

D gene: TRBD1
J gene: TRBJ1-2
clone size: NA
V gene: TRBV5-5
CDR3 DNA: TGTGCCAGCAGCTTGGGGACAGGGGGCTACACCTTC
CDR3 protein: CASSLGTGGYTF

D gene: NA
J gene: TRBJ2-4
clone size: once
V gene: TRBV5-5
CDR3 DNA: TGTGCCAGCAGCTTTACTATAAACATTCAGTACTTC
CDR3 protein: CASSFTINIQYF